The 2 T cell receptor beta chains listed next were all sequenced from one sample in a study of blood T cell repertoires in COVID-19. Sequenced by immunoSEQ multiplex PCR; TCRdb stores in-frame clones only, minus some. The sample includes 170,000 or so clones, roughly 86% of them seen just once. Material for sequencing was peripheral blood. These receptors were taken from a man aged 35-49 years with active or convalescent COVID-19.

CDR3 DNA sequence: TGCAGCGTACGTAGCGGGGCCCAGACCCAGTACTTC. Protein product: CSVRSGAQTQYF. The chain couples TRBV29-1 to TRBJ2-5; the match to TRBD2 covers 8 bases. This CDR3 spans 12 amino acids. Germline-derived CDR1 and CDR2 are SQVTM and ANQGSEA. Trimming cost V 6 bases and J 6 bases; bases outside gene matches: 6.

This chain joins TRBV29-1 and TRBJ2-3; unclear D gene. Trimming removed 4 bases from V and 0 bases from J, with 5 bases in between. CDR3 size: 12 residues. The V gene's germline CDR1 is SQVTM and CDR2 ANQGSEA. The CDR3 coding sequence is TGCAGCGTTGCCGGGAGCACAGATACGCAGTATTTT. Protein product: CSVAGSTDTQYF.